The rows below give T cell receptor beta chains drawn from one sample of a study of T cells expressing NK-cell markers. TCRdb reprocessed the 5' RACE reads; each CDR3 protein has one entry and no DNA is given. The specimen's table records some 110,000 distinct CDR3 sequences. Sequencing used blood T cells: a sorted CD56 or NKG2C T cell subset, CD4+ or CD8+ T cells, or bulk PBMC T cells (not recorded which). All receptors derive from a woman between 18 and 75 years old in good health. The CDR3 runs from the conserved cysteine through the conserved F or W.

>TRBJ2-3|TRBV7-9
CASSPSLAGADTQYF
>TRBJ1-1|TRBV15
CATSLSRNTEAFF
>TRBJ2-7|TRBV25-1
CASSGAGAWYEQYF
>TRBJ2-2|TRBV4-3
CASSPSHTGELFF
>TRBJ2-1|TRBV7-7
CASSLEAGGLIPEQFF
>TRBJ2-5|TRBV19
CASSDPLGETQYF
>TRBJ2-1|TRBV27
CASSLQGVDEQFF
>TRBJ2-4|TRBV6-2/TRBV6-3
CASPGDYLAKNIQYF
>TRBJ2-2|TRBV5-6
CASSHGTLLGELFF
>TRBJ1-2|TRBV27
CASSLGSGDYGYTF
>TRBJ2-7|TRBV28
CASSYRGDSYEQYF
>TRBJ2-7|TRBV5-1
CASSSEGGHSYEQYF